This TCR beta chain was obtained from a study of blood T cell repertoires in COVID-19. About the study: Samples came from the United States, Italy and Spain, spanning acute and convalescent COVID-19. Nucleic acid was either cDNA or gDNA, and it came from T cells, B-cell-depleted T cells, or PBMCs.

Followed longitudinally, the Seattle patients had been enrolled during active infection. Original methodology: Nucleated cell counts were estimated from reference gene primer amplification. TCRdb's copy holds only in-frame clones and misses some; the assay was immunoSEQ multiplex PCR. D and trimming come from the DNA, and the V and J calls and clone size come from that table. The sample carries about 230,000 clones, over 75% recorded once. With 0 bases clipped from V and 5 bases from J, the junction kept 1 base outside the gene matches. CDR3 length: 13 residues. Germline-derived CDR1 and CDR2 are SGHNT and YYREEE (reference sequence).

Sequenced input: peripheral blood. The chain carries TRBV5-4 and TRBJ2-7, with 8 bases matching TRBD2. The origin of this receptor is a man in his fifties with COVID-19, enrolled during active disease. As DNA, the CDR3 is TGTGCCAGCAGCTTGGCGGGAGGGAACGAGCAGTACTTC. Residues: CASSLAGGNEQYF.